The 5 T cell receptor beta chains presented below share a single source sample, sequenced in a study of CD8 T cells in Susac syndrome (dated by TCRdb to 2018 to 2020). Library preparation employed the immunoSEQ multiplex PCR assay. RNA was extracted with the RNeasy kit and roughly 0.45 to 1 ug was reverse transcribed using random hexamers. Clones were called with MiXCR by TCRdb after fastp trimmed the public reads at Q25, and only in-frame beta chains were retained. Each entry is one CDR3 protein sequence, shown with its most common DNA and genes. This sample lists some 120,000 distinct CDR3 sequences; around 90% were detected once. Around 0.12% of the sample is held by the ten biggest clonotypes. The sequenced material came from CD8+ T cells from PBMCs. The receptor set was obtained from a human donor in good health.

The chain combines TRBV7-2 with TRBJ2-5; no firm D call. In germline, CDR1 is SGHTA, CDR2 FQGNSA. Trimming cost V 5 bases and J 5 bases, with 12 bases left between them. The CDR3 spans 13 residues. Written as DNA, the CDR3 is TGTGCCAGCAGCCTCGGTGATCGGGAGACCCAGTACTTC. Its protein product is CASSLGDRETQYF.

V gene TRBV5-4 combines with J gene TRBJ2-2; perhaps D is TRBD1 or TRBD2 (5 bases each). The germline V gene has CDR1 SGHNT and CDR2 YYREEE (reference sequence). The CDR3 loop spans 14 amino acids. Trimming stripped 0 bases from V and 4 bases from J, with 7 bases between. CDR3 in amino acids: CASSLGGTTGELFF. For the CDR3, the DNA is TGTGCCAGCAGCTTGGGGGGGACCACCGGGGAGCTGTTTTTT.

The chain recombines TRBV20-1 with TRBJ2-7, with 7 bases identical to TRBD1. The CDR3 loop spans 15 amino acids. Germline CDR1 reads DFQATT; CDR2 reads SNEGSKA (reference sequence). Germline trimming cut 7 bases from V and 2 bases from J; bases unmatched to any gene: 14. CDR3 DNA sequence: TGCAGTGGGACCCCGGGGACAGACGGCCCCTACGAGCAGTACTTC. Translation: CSGTPGTDGPYEQYF.

This chain uses TRBV15 with TRBJ1-1; unclear D gene. The V end lost 0 bases, the J end lost 0 bases, and 8 bases lay between the germline ends. The CDR3 is made up of 15 amino acids. Germline-derived CDR1 and CDR2 are LNHNV and YYDKDF (reference sequence). In nucleotides, the CDR3 is TGTGCCACCAGCAGAGATGGCACCATGAACACTGAAGCTTTCTTT. Protein product: CATSRDGTMNTEAFF.

The chain has TRBV12-3 or TRBV12-4 and TRBJ2-3; 9 bases fit TRBD2. The ends lost 8 bases at V and 6 bases at J; junction bases unmatched: 6. The CDR3 totals 13 residues. The DNA of the CDR3 is TGTGCCAGCGGCGGGAGGGCCTGGGATACGCAGTATTTT. It is translated as CASGGRAWDTQYF.